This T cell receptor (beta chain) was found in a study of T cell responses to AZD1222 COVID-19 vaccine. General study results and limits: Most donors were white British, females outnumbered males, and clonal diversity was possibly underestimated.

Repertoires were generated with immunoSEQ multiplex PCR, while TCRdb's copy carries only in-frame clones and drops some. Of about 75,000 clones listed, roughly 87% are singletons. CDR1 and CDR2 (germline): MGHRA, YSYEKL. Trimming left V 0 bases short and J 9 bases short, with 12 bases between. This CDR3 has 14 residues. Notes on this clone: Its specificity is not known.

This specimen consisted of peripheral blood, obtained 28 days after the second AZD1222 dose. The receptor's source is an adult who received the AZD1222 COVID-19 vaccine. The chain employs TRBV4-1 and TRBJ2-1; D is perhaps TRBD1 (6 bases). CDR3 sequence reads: CASSQDAQGGEQFF. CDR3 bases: TGCGCCAGCAGCCAAGACGCACAGGGTGGTGAGCAGTTCTTC.